These 15 T cell receptor beta chains came from one sample sequenced in a study of Ad26.COV2.S vaccination and SARS-CoV-2 variants. Only in-frame clones appear in the TCRdb table, and some are missing; sequencing was by immunoSEQ multiplex PCR. The sample lists about 500,000 clones, approximately 90% seen once, with about 1.5% in the top ten. The treatment: about 20 received Ad26.COV2.S at low or high dose, single or two shots; about 5 received placebo; per-sample allocation not given. At day 63 after the first vaccine or placebo injection, samples were drawn. The sequenced sample was peripheral blood, obtained in a trial of Ad26.COV2.S vaccine versus placebo. The receptors here all came from a person between 18 and 59 years old who received the Ad26.COV2.S COVID-19 vaccine or a placebo.

The chain recombines TRBV7-9 with TRBJ2-7, with 8 bases matching TRBD1. With 4 bases clipped from V and 6 bases from J, the junction kept 11 bases outside the gene matches. This CDR3 contains 15 residues. Germline assignment: CDR1 SEHNR and CDR2 FQNEAQ (reference sequence). The CDR3 spells CASSSGQEGTTEQYF. The DNA for the CDR3 is TGTGCCAGCAGCTCGGGACAGGAGGGTACTACCGAGCAGTACTTC.

CDR3 region: CASSSLREKLFF. The CDR3 region has the DNA TGTGCCAGCAGCTCCCTTCGGGAAAAACTGTTTTTT. The chain combines TRBV11-2 with TRBJ1-4; D is unresolved. There are 12 residues in the CDR3. Germline V gene data show CDR1 as SGHAT and CDR2 as FQNNGV. V lost 4 bases to trimming and J lost 8 bases, with 8 bases between them. The entire variable domain, with the rest obtained from reference TRBV11-2 and TRBJ1-4, is as follows: EAGVAQSPRYKIIEKRQSVAFWCNPISGHATLYWYQQILGQGPKLLIQFQNNGVVDDSQLPKDRFSAERLKGVDSTLKIQPAKLEDSAVYLCASSSLREKLFFGSGTQLSVL.

In nucleotides, the CDR3 is TGTGCCAGCAGCCAAGGTGAGGCCACAACCGGGGAGCTGTTTTTT. Translated: CASSQGEATTGELFF. The rearrangement links TRBV4-2 to TRBJ2-2; no definite D call. The germline V gene encodes CDR1 LGHNA and CDR2 YNFKEQ. This CDR3 is 15 amino acids long. V was cut by 1 base and J by 5 bases, with 11 bases left in between.

The chain recombines TRBV5-4 with TRBJ2-3, with 10 nucleotides matching TRBD2. Germline V gene data show CDR1 as SGHNT and CDR2 as YYREEE (reference sequence). J gave up 4 bases and V 2 bases, and 13 bases lay outside the gene matches. The CDR3 length is 18 residues. CDR3 DNA sequence: TGTGCCAGCAGCTTTGAGACTAGCGGGTACCGAGGGGCAGATACGCAGTATTTT. Translated: CASSFETSGYRGADTQYF.

This rearrangement joins TRBV5-1 to TRBJ2-1; D gene unclear. The germline V gene has CDR1 SGHRS and CDR2 YFSETQ. The germline V and J ends were trimmed by 0 bases and 7 bases, with 5 bases remaining between them. CDR3 size: 12 residues. The CDR3 region has the DNA TGCGCCAGCAGCTTGGGTCGAAATGAGCAGTTCTTC. Translating gives CASSLGRNEQFF.

This clone has only one observation. V and J are TRBV19 and TRBJ2-7, with D possibly being TRBD1 or TRBD2 (5 bases each). The V gene lost 5 bases and the J gene lost 3 bases, with 11 bases spanning the gap. The V gene's germline CDR1 is LNHDA and CDR2 SQIVND (reference sequence). The CDR3 runs 13 residues. CDR3 residues: CASSWDQSYEQYF. CDR3 nucleotides: TGTGCCAGTAGTTGGGACCAGAGCTACGAGCAGTACTTC.

The rearrangement uses TRBV19 and TRBJ2-7; possible D gene TRBD1, 6 bases. Germline-derived CDR1 and CDR2 are LNHDA and SQIVND (reference sequence). The CDR3 is 14 residues long. V shed 3 bases and J shed 0 bases, with 9 bases lying between them. DNA of the CDR3: TGTGCCAGTAGTATTCGGGACAACTCCTACGAGCAGTACTTC. Protein: CASSIRDNSYEQYF.

The V call is TRBV20-1, the J call TRBJ2-1; a weak D match, TRBD2 (5 bases). Deletions cut 3 bases from V and 0 bases from J, with 12 bases between. The CDR3 totals 15 residues. Looked up from germline, CDR1 is DFQATT and CDR2 is SNEGSKA (reference sequence). The CDR3 is CSASLGGLSYNEQFF. CDR3 DNA sequence: TGCAGTGCTAGTCTCGGCGGGCTCTCCTACAATGAGCAGTTCTTC.

This chain joins TRBV27 and TRBJ2-7; no firm D call. The CDR3 contains 14 residues. V lost 6 bases and J 1 base, leaving 13 bases between the germline ends. The germline V gene has CDR1 MNHEY and CDR2 SMNVEV (reference sequence). The chain's CDR3 is CASRPSLGSYEQYF. The CDR3 DNA reads TGTGCCAGCAGACCAAGTCTGGGGTCCTACGAGCAGTACTTC.

The CDR3 protein is CSVRGQAMNEQYF. The CDR3 DNA sequence: TGCAGCGTGAGAGGACAGGCCATGAACGAGCAGTACTTC. The J gene is TRBJ2-7, the V gene TRBV29-1; 7 nucleotides agree with TRBD1. The trim removed 6 bases at V and 5 bases at J, leaving 10 bases unmatched. Germline-derived CDR1 and CDR2 are SQVTM and ANQGSEA. The CDR3 runs 13 residues.

The chain links TRBV27 to TRBJ1-2; D unresolved. CDR3 size: 15 residues. Germline V gene lookup returns CDR1 MNHEY and CDR2 SMNVEV (reference sequence). The V and J ends lost 0 bases and 3 bases respectively, with 11 bases between them. The CDR3 DNA is TGTGCCAGCAGTTTATCTGGAGGCAGCTACTATGGCTACACCTTC. This translates into CASSLSGGSYYGYTF.

The chain employs TRBV5-4 and TRBJ2-3; D is undetermined. Per germline, CDR1 SGHNT and CDR2 YYREEE (reference sequence). V was pared by 0 bases and J by 10 bases, with 9 bases between. There are 12 residues in the CDR3. CDR3: CASSLDNNPQYF. CDR3 nucleotides: TGTGCCAGCAGCTTGGATAATAATCCGCAGTATTTT.

J is TRBJ1-5 and V is TRBV28; 11 nucleotides align to TRBD1. Losses at the gene ends were 6 bases for V and 6 bases for J; bases not matched to a gene: 7. Germline V lookup: CDR1 MDHEN, CDR2 SYDVKM. This CDR3 contains 15 residues. The CDR3 nucleotides read TGTGCCAGCAGCAATCGGACAGGGGGCTTTCAGCCCCAGCATTTT. It encodes CASSNRTGGFQPQHF.

The chain links TRBV7-2 to TRBJ2-3; TRBD2 matches 7 bases. Trimming cost V 5 bases and J 3 bases; bases outside gene matches: 5. The CDR3 length is 14 residues. Per germline, CDR1 SGHTA and CDR2 FQGNSA. CDR3 region: CASSPGLVTDTQYF. The CDR3 DNA is TGTGCCAGCAGCCCAGGACTAGTGACAGATACGCAGTATTTT.

The J gene is TRBJ2-7, the V gene TRBV27; D may match TRBD1 or TRBD2 (5 bases each). CDR3 length equals 15 residues. Germline CDR1 and CDR2: MNHEY and SMNVEV (reference sequence). V was trimmed by 6 bases and J by 3 bases, leaving 18 bases between them. The chain's CDR3 is CASRTKRGRDYEQYF. The CDR3 bases are TGTGCCAGCAGGACTAAAAGGGGTAGGGACTACGAGCAGTACTTC.